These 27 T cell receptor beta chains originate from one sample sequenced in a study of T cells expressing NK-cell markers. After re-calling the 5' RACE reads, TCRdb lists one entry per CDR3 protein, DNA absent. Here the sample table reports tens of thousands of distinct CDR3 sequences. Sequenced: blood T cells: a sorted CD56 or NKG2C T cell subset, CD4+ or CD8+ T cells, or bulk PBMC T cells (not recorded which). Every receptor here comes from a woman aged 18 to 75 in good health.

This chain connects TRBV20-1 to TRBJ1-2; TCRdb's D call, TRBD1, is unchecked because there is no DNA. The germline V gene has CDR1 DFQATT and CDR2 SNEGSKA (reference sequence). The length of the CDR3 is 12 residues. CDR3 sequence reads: CSAPGKTYGYTF.

CDR3 sequence reads: CASSPDEDYGYTF. This chain connects TRBV12-3 or TRBV12-4 to TRBJ1-2. CDR3 length: 13 residues.

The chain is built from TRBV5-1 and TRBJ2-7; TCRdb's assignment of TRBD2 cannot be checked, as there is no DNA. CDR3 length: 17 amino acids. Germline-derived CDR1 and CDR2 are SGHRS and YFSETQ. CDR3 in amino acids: CASRIGGARERSYEQYF.

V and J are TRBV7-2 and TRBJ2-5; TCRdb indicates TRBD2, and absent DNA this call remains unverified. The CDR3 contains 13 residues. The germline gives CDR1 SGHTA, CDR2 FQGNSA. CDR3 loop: CASSVDFQETQYF. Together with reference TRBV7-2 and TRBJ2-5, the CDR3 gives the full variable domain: GAGVSQSPSNKVTEKGKDVELRCDPISGHTALYWYRQSLGQGLEFLIYFQGNSAPDKSGLPSDRFSAERTGGSVSTLTIQRTQQEDSAVYLCASSVDFQETQYFGPGTRLLVL.

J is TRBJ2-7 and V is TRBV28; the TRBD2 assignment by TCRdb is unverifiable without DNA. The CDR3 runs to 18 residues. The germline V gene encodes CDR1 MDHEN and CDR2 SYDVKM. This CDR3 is CASSLGTSGSPRSYEQYF.

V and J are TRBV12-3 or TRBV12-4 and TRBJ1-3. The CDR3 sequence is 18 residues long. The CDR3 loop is CASSLLIYGSGSGNTIYF.

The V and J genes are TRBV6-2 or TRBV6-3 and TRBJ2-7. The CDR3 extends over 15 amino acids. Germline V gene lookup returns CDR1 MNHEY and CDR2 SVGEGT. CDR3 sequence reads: CASSYPSGLKTEQYF.

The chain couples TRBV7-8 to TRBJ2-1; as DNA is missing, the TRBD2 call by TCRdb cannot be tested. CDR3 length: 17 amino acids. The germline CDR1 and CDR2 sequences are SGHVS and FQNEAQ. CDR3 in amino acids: CASIQTASGSSYNEQFF.

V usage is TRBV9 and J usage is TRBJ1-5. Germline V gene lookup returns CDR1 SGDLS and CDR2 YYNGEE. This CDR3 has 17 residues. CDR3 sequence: CASSVGGDADSNQPQHF.

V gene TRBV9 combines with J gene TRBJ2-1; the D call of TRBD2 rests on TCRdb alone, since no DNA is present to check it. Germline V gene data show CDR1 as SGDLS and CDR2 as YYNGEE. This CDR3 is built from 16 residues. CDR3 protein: CASSPHGASGDNEQFF.

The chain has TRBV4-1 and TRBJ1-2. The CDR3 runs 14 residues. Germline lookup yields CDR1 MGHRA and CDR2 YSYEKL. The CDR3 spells CASSQERYSYGYTF.

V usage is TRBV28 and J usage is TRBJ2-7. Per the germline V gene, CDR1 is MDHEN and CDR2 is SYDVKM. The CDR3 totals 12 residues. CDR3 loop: CASSRSYGEQYF.

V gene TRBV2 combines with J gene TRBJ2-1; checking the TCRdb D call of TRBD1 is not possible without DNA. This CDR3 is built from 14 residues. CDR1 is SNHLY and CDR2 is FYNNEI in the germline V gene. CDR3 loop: CASSEAGVSWEQFF.

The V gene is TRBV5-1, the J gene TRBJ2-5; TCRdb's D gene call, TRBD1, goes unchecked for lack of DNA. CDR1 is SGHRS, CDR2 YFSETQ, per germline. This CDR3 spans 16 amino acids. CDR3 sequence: CASSLASRGRWETQYF.

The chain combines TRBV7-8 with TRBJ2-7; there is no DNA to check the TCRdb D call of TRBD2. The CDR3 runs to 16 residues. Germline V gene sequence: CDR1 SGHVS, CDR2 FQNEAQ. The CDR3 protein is CASSSSGPTSTYEQYF. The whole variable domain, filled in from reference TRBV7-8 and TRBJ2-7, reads GAGVSQSPRYKVAKRGQDVALRCDPISGHVSLFWYQQALGQGPEFLTYFQNEAQLDKSGLPSDRFFAERPEGSVSTLKIQRTQQEDSAVYLCASSSSGPTSTYEQYFGPGTRLTVT.

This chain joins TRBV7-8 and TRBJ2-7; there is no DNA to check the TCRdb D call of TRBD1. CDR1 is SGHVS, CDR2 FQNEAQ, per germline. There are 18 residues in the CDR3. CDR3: CASSLGVSRDRASYEQYF.

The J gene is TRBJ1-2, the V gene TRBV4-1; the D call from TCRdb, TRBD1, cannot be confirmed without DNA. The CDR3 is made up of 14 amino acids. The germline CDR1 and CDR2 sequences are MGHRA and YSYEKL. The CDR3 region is CASSQGGTLGGYTF.

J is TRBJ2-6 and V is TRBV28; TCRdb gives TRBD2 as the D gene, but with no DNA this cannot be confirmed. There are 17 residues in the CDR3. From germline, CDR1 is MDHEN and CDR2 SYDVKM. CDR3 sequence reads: CASSGLAGEAGANVLTF. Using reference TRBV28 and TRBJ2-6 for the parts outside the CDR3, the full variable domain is DVKVTQSSRYLVKRTGEKVFLECVQDMDHENMFWYRQDPGLGLRLIYFSYDVKMKEKGDIPEGYSVSREKKERFSLILESASTNQTSMYLCASSGLAGEAGANVLTFGAGSRLTVL.

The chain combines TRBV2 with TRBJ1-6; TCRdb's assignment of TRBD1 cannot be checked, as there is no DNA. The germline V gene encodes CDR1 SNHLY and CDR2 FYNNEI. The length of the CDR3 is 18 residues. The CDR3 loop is CASSSDRGLPGLNSPLHF.

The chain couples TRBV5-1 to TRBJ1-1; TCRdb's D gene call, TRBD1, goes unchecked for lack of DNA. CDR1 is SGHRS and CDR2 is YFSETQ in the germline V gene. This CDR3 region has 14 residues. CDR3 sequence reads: CASGLDRGHIEAFF.

CDR3 sequence reads: CASSVAGTGAHEQYF. This chain uses TRBV7-3 with TRBJ2-7; as DNA is missing, the TRBD1 call by TCRdb cannot be tested. This CDR3 has 15 amino acids. Per the germline V gene, CDR1 is SGHTA and CDR2 is FQGTGA.

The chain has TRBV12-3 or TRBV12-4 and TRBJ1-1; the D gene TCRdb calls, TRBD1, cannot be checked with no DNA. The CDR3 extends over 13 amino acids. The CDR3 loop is CASSVTPGTEAFF.

This CDR3 reads CASSLAAGTGGYEQYF. The V and J genes are TRBV7-8 and TRBJ2-7; the D call from TCRdb, TRBD1, cannot be confirmed without DNA. This CDR3 is built from 16 residues. Looked up from germline, CDR1 is SGHVS and CDR2 is FQNEAQ.

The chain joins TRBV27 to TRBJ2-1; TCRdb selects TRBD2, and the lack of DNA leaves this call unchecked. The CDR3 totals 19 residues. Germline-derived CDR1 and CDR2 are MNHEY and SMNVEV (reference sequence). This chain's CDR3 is CASSDTGTSPLTSYNEQFF.

CDR3 sequence reads: CASGFRGNTEAFF. The chain combines TRBV12-5 with TRBJ1-1; the TCRdb call, TRBD1, lacks DNA for checking. The CDR3 extends over 13 amino acids. Germline values: CDR1 LGHNT, CDR2 FRNRAP.

The CDR3: CASSVNRGYGYTF. The chain uses TRBV5-1 and TRBJ1-2; TCRdb's D call, TRBD1, is unchecked because there is no DNA. Germline V CDR1 and CDR2: SGHRS, YFSETQ. This CDR3 has 13 residues.

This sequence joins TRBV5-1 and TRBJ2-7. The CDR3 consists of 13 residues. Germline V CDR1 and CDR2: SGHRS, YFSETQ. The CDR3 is CASSLDHGSEQYF.